The 21 T cell receptor beta chains in this list originate from one sample, sequenced in a study of STAT5B mutations in CD4+ large granular lymphocyte leukemia. This table comes from immunoSEQ multiplex PCR, and its TCRdb copy is limited to in-frame clones, with some not included. The top ten clones hold approximately 30% of a sample with tens of thousands of clones, 70% of them seen once. Material: CD4+ T cells from blood buffy coats. The receptors come from a human donor in good health.

V and J are TRBV6-1 and TRBJ2-7; the match to TRBD1 covers 9 bases. J lost 6 bases, V lost 1 base, and 7 bases had no gene match. The CDR3 totals 15 residues. CDR1 MNHNS and CDR2 SASEGT come from the germline V gene. As DNA, the CDR3 is TGTGCCAGCAGTGAAGTGGACAGGGGAAGAGTCGAGCAGTACTTC. Protein sequence: CASSEVDRGRVEQYF.

The chain is built from TRBV2 and TRBJ1-2, with 9 bases fitting TRBD1. Germline trimming cut 8 bases from V and 6 bases from J; bases unmatched to any gene: 4. The CDR3 contains 12 residues. Germline loops: CDR1 SNHLY, CDR2 FYNNEI. This CDR3 reads CASQGQGHGYTF. CDR3 coding DNA: TGTGCCAGCCAGGGACAGGGACATGGCTACACCTTC. Variable domain in full (rest from reference TRBV2 and TRBJ1-2): EPEVTQTPSHQVTQMGQEVILRCVPISNHLYFYWYRQILGQKVEFLVSFYNNEISEKSEIFDDQFSVERPDGSNFTLKIRSTKLEDSAMYFCASQGQGHGYTFGSGTRLTVV.

This clone has only a few counts. The chain uses TRBV6-1 and TRBJ1-2; D is possibly TRBD1 (6 bases). This CDR3 contains 14 residues. The ends were cut back, 6 bases at V and 2 bases at J, with 13 bases in the middle. Per the germline V gene, CDR1 is MNHNS and CDR2 is SASEGT. CDR3 coding DNA: TGTGCCAGCAGGGAACAGGGAGGAAACTATGGCTACACCTTC. Amino acids: CASREQGGNYGYTF.

Only a few counts were recorded for this clone. The chain joins TRBV2 to TRBJ1-2, with D perhaps TRBD1 (6 bases). The germline V gene has CDR1 SNHLY and CDR2 FYNNEI. The CDR3 is 13 amino acids. Trimming took off 7 bases at V and 8 bases at J, with 17 bases between the two ends. In nucleotides, the CDR3 is TGTGCCAGCACCGCTGGGGGGGCTCGGGGCTACACCTTC. This translates into CASTAGGARGYTF.

Only a few counts were recorded for this clone. V is TRBV9 and J is TRBJ2-1; TRBD2 aligns across 7 bases. Germline loops: CDR1 SGDLS, CDR2 YYNGEE. V shed 3 bases, J shed 0 bases, and the junction held 3 bases outside the gene matches. There are 15 residues in the CDR3. CDR3 residues: CASSAGGGSYNEQFF. The CDR3 DNA follows: TGTGCCAGCAGCGCGGGCGGGGGCTCCTACAATGAGCAGTTCTTC.

The gene calls are TRBV7-9 and TRBJ1-2; D unresolved. CDR1 is SEHNR, CDR2 FQNEAQ, per germline (reference sequence). This CDR3 is built from 13 residues. Trimming removed 5 bases at V and 7 bases at J, with 14 bases between. CDR3 in amino acids: CASSPKGPGGYTF. As DNA, the CDR3 is TGTGCCAGCAGCCCGAAGGGTCCCGGTGGCTACACCTTC.

The chain recombines TRBV4-2 with TRBJ2-1, with D perhaps TRBD1 or TRBD2 (5 bases each). CDR1 is LGHNA and CDR2 is YNFKEQ in the germline V gene. CDR3 length: 15 residues. The V end lost 4 bases, the J end lost 6 bases, and 16 bases lay between the germline ends. The CDR3 DNA reads TGTGCCAGCAGCCGGGGTGGGGCAGGGAGCAATGAGCAGTTCTTC. This codes for CASSRGGAGSNEQFF.

This clone is a singleton in its sample. The chain uses TRBV7-2 and TRBJ2-7; TRBD2 matches at 11 bases. With 5 bases clipped from V and 0 bases from J, the junction kept 6 bases outside the gene matches. CDR1 and CDR2 from the germline V gene are SGHTA and FQGNSA. The CDR3 has 16 residues. CDR3 region: CASSIRLAGSSYEQYF. The CDR3 coding sequence is TGTGCCAGCAGCATTCGACTAGCGGGGTCCTCCTACGAGCAGTACTTC.

V is TRBV6-1 and J is TRBJ2-2; D gene ambiguous. The CDR3 length is 15 residues. V lost 3 bases to trimming and J lost 1 base, with 9 bases between them. Germline values: CDR1 MNHNS, CDR2 SASEGT. The CDR3 loop is CASSDWTGNTGELFF. The CDR3 nucleotides read TGTGCCAGCAGTGATTGGACGGGGAACACCGGGGAGCTGTTTTTT.

In its sample, this clone was seen a few times. CDR3 coding DNA: TGCGCCAGCAGCTTGGTTGGGGGCATGAACACTGAAGCTTTCTTT. It encodes CASSLVGGMNTEAFF. The chain carries TRBV5-1 and TRBJ1-1; TRBD1 is a possible D gene (6 bases). V was clipped by 0 bases and J by 0 bases, with 9 bases between them. The CDR3 spans 15 residues. The germline V gene has CDR1 SGHRS and CDR2 YFSETQ.

This clone appeared a single time. The J gene is TRBJ2-1, the V gene TRBV9; unclear D gene. The germline gives CDR1 SGDLS, CDR2 YYNGEE. The V end was cut by 3 bases, the J end by 3 bases, with 16 bases between. The CDR3 extends over 16 amino acids. CDR3 nucleotides: TGTGCCAGCAGCGCCGACTTGCTGCTGGGCTACAATGAGCAGTTCTTC. This translates into CASSADLLLGYNEQFF.

V is TRBV28 and J is TRBJ2-4, with 7 bases that match TRBD1. Trimming removed 5 bases from V and 6 bases from J; junction bases left unmatched: 10. CDR1 is MDHEN and CDR2 is SYDVKM in the germline V gene. This CDR3 has 15 amino acids. CDR3 in DNA: TGTGCCAGCAGTGGGGCGGCCTCAGGGGGAAACATTCAGTACTTC. Translation gives CASSGAASGGNIQYF.

In nucleotides, the CDR3 is TGTGCCAGCAGCTTGGGACCGGGGCGGAATCAGCCCCAGCATTTT. Translated: CASSLGPGRNQPQHF. The J gene is TRBJ1-5, the V gene TRBV5-6, with D perhaps TRBD1 (5 bases). The V and J ends lost 0 bases and 4 bases respectively, with 11 bases between them. The CDR3 is 15 residues long. CDR1 SGHDT and CDR2 YYEEEE come from the germline V gene.

The chain has TRBV10-3 and TRBJ2-6; D gene unclear. The V and J ends lost 2 bases and 0 bases respectively, with 5 bases between them. This CDR3 region has 15 residues. The germline gives CDR1 ENHRY, CDR2 SYGVKD. CDR3 in amino acids: CAISEGSSGANVLTF. CDR3 nucleotide sequence: TGTGCCATCAGTGAGGGGTCCTCTGGGGCCAACGTCCTGACTTTC.

The CDR3 spells CASSLGTGGGEQYF. In nucleotides, the CDR3 is TGTGCCAGCAGCCTAGGGACGGGGGGCGGCGAGCAGTACTTC. The V call is TRBV11-2, the J call TRBJ2-7; TRBD2 might be the D (7 bases). Per the germline V gene, CDR1 is SGHAT and CDR2 is FQNNGV. Trimming shortened V by 5 bases and J by 6 bases, and 17 bases separated the two germline ends. The CDR3 covers 14 residues.

This clone occurred a few times. V and J are TRBV5-1 and TRBJ1-2; TRBD1 is a possible D gene (6 bases). The CDR3 loop spans 14 amino acids. Between the trimmed V and J ends, which lost 4 bases and 4 bases, there was a span of 14 bases. The germline V gene encodes CDR1 SGHRS and CDR2 YFSETQ. The CDR3 sequence: CASSTGHQTYGYTF. The CDR3 bases are TGCGCCAGCAGCACGGGACATCAGACCTATGGCTACACCTTC.

The chain combines TRBV7-8 with TRBJ1-1; maybe TRBD1 (5 bases). The CDR3 has 13 residues. Trimming removed 5 bases at V and 5 bases at J, with 12 bases between. Germline CDR1 SGHVS, CDR2 FQNEAQ. The CDR3 loop is CASSTRGGTEAFF. The CDR3 DNA reads as TGTGCCAGCAGCACCCGGGGGGGGACTGAAGCTTTCTTT.

The J gene is TRBJ1-1, the V gene TRBV6-6, with a weak D call TRBD1 (5 bases). V shed 5 bases and J shed 2 bases, with 18 bases lying between them. The V gene's germline CDR1 is MNHNY and CDR2 SVGAGI (reference sequence). The CDR3 consists of 16 residues. As DNA, the CDR3 is TGTGCCAGCAGTCCACAAGAGGGGCAGGTTAACACTGAAGCTTTCTTT. Its translation: CASSPQEGQVNTEAFF.

The rearrangement uses TRBV7-9 and TRBJ1-6; D ambiguous. Germline loops: CDR1 SEHNR, CDR2 FQNEAQ (reference sequence). With 3 bases removed from V and 6 bases from J, the gap between germline ends came to 15 bases. CDR3 length: 16 residues. CDR3 nucleotides: TGTGCCAGCAGCTTGGCGTCTCCACGGGGTAATTCACCCCTCCACTTT. As protein: CASSLASPRGNSPLHF.

This sequence joins TRBV7-8 and TRBJ2-5; perhaps TRBD2 as D (7 bases). CDR1 SGHVS and CDR2 FQNEAQ come from the germline V gene. CDR3 size: 15 residues. V lost 3 bases, J lost 5 bases, and 16 bases lay in between. CDR3: CASSFRGAGGETQYF. CDR3 DNA sequence: TGTGCCAGCAGCTTCCGGGGGGCAGGCGGGGAGACCCAGTACTTC.

This clone has just a few counts. V and J are TRBV10-3 and TRBJ2-3; 9 nucleotides line up with TRBD1. CDR1 is ENHRY, CDR2 SYGVKD, per germline. The CDR3 extends over 13 amino acids. Trimming at V came to 11 bases and at J to 1 base, leaving 4 bases not matched to a gene. CDR3 sequence: CAHGDRGTDTQYF. The CDR3 coding sequence is TGTGCCCATGGGGACAGGGGCACAGATACGCAGTATTTT.